This T cell receptor beta chain stems from a study of T cells in Graves' hyperthyroidism and ophthalmopathy. Study context: Any treatment followed the collection of peripheral blood at initial diagnosis.

Germline CDR1 is SGHRS and CDR2 is YFSETQ. V was shortened by 4 bases and J by 3 bases, with 7 bases between the two germline ends. The CDR3 is 12 amino acids. Regions amplified from RNA transcripts were the TCR beta CDR3 regions. An initial round of RT-PCR targeting the TCR CDR3 relied on the HTBI primer set. MiXCR was run by TCRdb on the multiplex PCR reads, yielding one entry per CDR3 protein. The repertoire includes over 500,000 distinct CDR3 sequences, about 15% of them detected once, and approximately 30% sits in the top ten. A NOSPECS grade of at least 4, a Clinical Activity Score of at least 3 and duration under 3 months were recorded in ophthalmopathy patients. On the basis of clinical symptoms, serum thyroxine and TRAb, thyroid ultrasound and orbital computed tomography, diagnoses were made. Overall study findings and caveats: Model output signaled ophthalmopathy a median approximately 6 months ahead of onset.

This clonotype was seen more than once but under ten times. Its target is not known. This receptor was taken from a woman aged 25 to 45 with Graves' ophthalmopathy. The sequencing sample was made of blood. This chain links TRBV5-1 with TRBJ1-1; unclear D gene. CDR3 DNA sequence: TGCGCCAGCAGCGCCGATTACACTGAAGCTTTCTTT. This translates into CASSADYTEAFF.